This T cell receptor (beta chain) came from a study of blood T cell repertoires in COVID-19. Whole-study context: Samples came from the United States, Italy and Spain, spanning acute and convalescent COVID-19. Sample material is recorded as cDNA or gDNA derived from T cells, B-cell-depleted T cells, or PBMCs.

In the authors' workflow: Reference gene primer amplification in the assay estimated nucleated cell counts. The repertoire was sequenced with immunoSEQ multiplex PCR; TCRdb's copy has only in-frame clones and lacks some. V, J and clone size derive from that table, while D and trimming were established from the DNA sequence. This table holds fewer than 100,000 clones, roughly 80% found once. V dropped 3 bases and J dropped 0 bases, with 9 bases sitting between them. Germline V gives CDR1 MNHEY, CDR2 SMNVEV (reference sequence). The CDR3 has 15 residues. The chain joins TRBV27 to TRBJ2-1; no reliable D call. Sequenced sample: peripheral blood. The sequence derives from a man aged 45-60 years with acute or convalescent COVID-19. The CDR3 sequence: CASSFYSSSYNEQFF. The CDR3 DNA reads TGTGCCAGCAGTTTTTACAGTTCCTCCTACAATGAGCAGTTCTTC.